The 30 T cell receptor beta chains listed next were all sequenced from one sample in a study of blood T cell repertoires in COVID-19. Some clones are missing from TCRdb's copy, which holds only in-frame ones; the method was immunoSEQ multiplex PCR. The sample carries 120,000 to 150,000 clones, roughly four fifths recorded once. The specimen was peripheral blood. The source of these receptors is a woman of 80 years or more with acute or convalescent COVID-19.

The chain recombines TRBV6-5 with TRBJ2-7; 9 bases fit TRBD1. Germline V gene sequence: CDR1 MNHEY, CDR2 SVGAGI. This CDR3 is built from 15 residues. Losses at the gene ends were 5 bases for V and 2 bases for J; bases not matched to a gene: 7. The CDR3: CASSTRTGAPYEQYF. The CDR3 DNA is TGTGCCAGCAGTACCCGGACAGGGGCGCCCTACGAGCAGTACTTC.

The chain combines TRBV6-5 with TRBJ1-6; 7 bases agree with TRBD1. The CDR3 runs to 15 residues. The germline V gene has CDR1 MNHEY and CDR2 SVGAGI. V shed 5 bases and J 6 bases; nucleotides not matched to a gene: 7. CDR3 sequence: CASSPIGTVNSPLHF. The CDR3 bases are TGTGCCAGCAGTCCCATCGGGACAGTTAATTCACCCCTCCACTTT.

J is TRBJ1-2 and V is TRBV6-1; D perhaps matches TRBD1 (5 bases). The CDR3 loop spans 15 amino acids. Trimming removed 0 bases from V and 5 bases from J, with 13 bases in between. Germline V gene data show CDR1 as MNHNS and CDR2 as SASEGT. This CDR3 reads CASSEALWGGYGYTF. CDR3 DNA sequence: TGTGCCAGCAGTGAAGCGCTCTGGGGGGGGTATGGCTACACCTTC.

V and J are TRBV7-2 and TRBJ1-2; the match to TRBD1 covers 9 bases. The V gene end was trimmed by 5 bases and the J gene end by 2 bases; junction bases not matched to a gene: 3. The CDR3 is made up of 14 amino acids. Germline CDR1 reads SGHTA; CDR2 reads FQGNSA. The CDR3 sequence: CASSPQGANYGYTF. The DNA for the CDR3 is TGTGCCAGCAGCCCACAGGGGGCGAACTATGGCTACACCTTC.

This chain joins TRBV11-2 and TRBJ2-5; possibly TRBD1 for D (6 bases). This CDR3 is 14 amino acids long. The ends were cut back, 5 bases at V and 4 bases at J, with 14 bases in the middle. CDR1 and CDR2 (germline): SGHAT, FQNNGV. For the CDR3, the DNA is TGTGCCAGCAGCCGTACAGGGACCGGAGAGACCCAGTACTTC. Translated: CASSRTGTGETQYF.

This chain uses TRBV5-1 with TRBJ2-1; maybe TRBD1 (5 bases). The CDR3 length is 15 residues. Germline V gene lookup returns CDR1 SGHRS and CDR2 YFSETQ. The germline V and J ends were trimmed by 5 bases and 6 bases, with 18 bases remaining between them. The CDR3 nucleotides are TGCGCCAGCAGTCCGACAGCACGAACCCCCAATGAGCAGTTCTTC. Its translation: CASSPTARTPNEQFF.

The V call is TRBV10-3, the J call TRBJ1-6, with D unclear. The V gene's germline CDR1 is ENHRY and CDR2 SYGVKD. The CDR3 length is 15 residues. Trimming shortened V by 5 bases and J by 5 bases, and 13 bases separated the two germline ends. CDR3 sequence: CAISSATGDNSPLHF. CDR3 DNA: TGTGCCATCAGTTCGGCCACGGGTGATAATTCACCCCTCCACTTT.

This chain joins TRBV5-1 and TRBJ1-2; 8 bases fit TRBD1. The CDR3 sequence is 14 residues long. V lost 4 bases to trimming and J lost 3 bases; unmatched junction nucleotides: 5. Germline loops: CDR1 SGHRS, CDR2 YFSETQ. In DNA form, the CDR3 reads TGCGCCAGCAGCGACGGACAGGGTCACTATGGCTACACCTTC. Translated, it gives CASSDGQGHYGYTF.

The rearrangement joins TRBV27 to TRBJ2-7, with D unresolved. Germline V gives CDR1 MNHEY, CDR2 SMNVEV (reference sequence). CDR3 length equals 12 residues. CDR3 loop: CGRSSLKYEQYF. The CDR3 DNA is TGTGGAAGGAGTAGCCTAAAATACGAGCAGTACTTC.

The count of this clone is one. CDR3 nucleotides: TGTGCCATCAGTGAGCCGGGACAGGGGGTCGTTGGCACTGAAGCTTTCTTT. The encoded protein is CAISEPGQGVVGTEAFF. The chain recombines TRBV10-3 with TRBJ1-1; 11 nucleotides line up with TRBD1. The CDR3 has 17 amino acids. Trimming at V came to 2 bases and at J to 4 bases, leaving 9 bases not matched to a gene. Germline V gene sequence: CDR1 ENHRY, CDR2 SYGVKD.

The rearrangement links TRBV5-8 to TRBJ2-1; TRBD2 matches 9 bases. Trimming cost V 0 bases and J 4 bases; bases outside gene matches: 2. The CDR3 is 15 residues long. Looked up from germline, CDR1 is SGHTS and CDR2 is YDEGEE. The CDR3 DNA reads TGTGCCAGCAGCTTGGGGCTAGCGGGGTACAATGAGCAGTTCTTC. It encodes CASSLGLAGYNEQFF.

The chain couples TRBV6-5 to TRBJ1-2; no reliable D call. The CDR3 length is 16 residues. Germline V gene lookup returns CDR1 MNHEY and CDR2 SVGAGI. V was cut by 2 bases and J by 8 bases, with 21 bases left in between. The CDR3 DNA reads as TGTGCCAGCAGTTACCTCGAGGCTGGGAGATTGAGAGGCTACACCTTC. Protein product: CASSYLEAGRLRGYTF.

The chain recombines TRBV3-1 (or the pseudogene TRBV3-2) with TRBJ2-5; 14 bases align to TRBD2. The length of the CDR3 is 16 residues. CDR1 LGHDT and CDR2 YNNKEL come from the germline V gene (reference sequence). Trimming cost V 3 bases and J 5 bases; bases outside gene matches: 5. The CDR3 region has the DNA TGTGCCAGCAGCCAGGGACTAGCGGGAGTCGGTGAGACCCAGTACTTC. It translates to CASSQGLAGVGETQYF.

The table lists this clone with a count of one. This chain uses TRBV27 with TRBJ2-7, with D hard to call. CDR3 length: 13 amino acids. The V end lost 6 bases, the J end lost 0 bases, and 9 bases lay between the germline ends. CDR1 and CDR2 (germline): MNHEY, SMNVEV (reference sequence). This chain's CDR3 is CASRNSLSYEQYF. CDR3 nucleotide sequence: TGTGCCAGCAGAAACAGCCTCTCCTACGAGCAGTACTTC.

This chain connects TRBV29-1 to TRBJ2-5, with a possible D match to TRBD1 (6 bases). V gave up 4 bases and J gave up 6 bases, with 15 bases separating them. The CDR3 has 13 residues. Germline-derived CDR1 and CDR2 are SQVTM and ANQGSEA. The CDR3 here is CSVATGGTQTQYF. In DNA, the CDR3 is TGCAGCGTTGCGACAGGAGGTACTCAGACCCAGTACTTC.

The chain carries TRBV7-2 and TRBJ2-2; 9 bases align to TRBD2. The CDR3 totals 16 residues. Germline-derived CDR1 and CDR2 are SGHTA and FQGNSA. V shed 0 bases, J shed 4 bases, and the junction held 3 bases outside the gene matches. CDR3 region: CASSLAAGGLTGELFF. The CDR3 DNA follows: TGTGCCAGCAGCTTAGCGGCGGGGGGGCTCACCGGGGAGCTGTTTTTT.

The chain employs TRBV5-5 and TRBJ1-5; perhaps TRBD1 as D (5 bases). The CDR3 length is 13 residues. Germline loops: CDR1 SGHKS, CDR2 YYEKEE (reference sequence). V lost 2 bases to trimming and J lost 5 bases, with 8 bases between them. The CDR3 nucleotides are TGTGCCAGCAGCTTCTCCAGGGATCAGCCCCAGCATTTT. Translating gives CASSFSRDQPQHF.

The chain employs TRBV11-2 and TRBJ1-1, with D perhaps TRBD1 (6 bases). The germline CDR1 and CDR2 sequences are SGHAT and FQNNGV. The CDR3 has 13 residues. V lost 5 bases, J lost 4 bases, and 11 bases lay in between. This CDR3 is CASSKGGITEAFF. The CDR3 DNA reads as TGTGCCAGCAGCAAAGGGGGAATCACTGAAGCTTTCTTT.

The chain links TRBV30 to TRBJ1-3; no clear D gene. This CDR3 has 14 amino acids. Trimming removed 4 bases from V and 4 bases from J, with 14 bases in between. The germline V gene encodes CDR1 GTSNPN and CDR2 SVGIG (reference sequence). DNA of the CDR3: TGTGCCTGGAAAGAGGGTGTCTCGGGAAACACCATATATTTT. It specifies CAWKEGVSGNTIYF.

The CDR3 DNA sequence: TGTGCCAGCAGTTTGGGGGGGGGCAATCAAATGAACACTGAAGCTTTCTTT. Protein product: CASSLGGGNQMNTEAFF. The chain recombines TRBV28 with TRBJ1-1; D is perhaps TRBD1 (6 bases). Trimming took 3 bases from V and 0 from J, leaving 17 bases between them. Germline V lookup: CDR1 MDHEN, CDR2 SYDVKM. This CDR3 is built from 17 residues. Full variable domain (remainder filled in from reference TRBV28 and TRBJ1-1): DVKVTQSSRYLVKRTGEKVFLECVQDMDHENMFWYRQDPGLGLRLIYFSYDVKMKEKGDIPEGYSVSREKKERFSLILESASTNQTSMYLCASSLGGGNQMNTEAFFGQGTRLTVV.

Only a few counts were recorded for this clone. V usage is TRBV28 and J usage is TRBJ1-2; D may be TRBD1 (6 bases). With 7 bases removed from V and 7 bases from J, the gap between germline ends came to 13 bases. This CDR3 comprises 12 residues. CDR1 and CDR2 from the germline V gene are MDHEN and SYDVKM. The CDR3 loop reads CASKSGVAGYTF. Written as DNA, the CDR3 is TGTGCCAGCAAGTCAGGGGTTGCTGGCTACACCTTC.

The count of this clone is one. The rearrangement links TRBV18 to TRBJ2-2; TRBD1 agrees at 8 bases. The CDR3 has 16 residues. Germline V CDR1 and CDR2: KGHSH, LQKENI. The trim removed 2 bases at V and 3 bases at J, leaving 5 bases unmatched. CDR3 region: CASSPYETGDTGELFF. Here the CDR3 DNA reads TGTGCCAGCTCACCATATGAGACAGGGGACACCGGGGAGCTGTTTTTT.

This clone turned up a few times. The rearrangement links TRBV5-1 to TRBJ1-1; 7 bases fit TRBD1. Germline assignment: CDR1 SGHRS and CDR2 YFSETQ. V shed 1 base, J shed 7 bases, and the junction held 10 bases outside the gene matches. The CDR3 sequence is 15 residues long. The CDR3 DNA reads TGCGCCAGCAGCTTGACCCCCGGACAGGTGCTTGAAGCTTTCTTT. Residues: CASSLTPGQVLEAFF.

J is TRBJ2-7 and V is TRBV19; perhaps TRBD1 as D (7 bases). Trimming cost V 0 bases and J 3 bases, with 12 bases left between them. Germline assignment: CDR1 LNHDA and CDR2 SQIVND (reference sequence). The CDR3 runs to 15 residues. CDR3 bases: TGTGCCAGTAGTATAGAGGCAGGGGGACTCTACGAGCAGTACTTC. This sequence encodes CASSIEAGGLYEQYF.

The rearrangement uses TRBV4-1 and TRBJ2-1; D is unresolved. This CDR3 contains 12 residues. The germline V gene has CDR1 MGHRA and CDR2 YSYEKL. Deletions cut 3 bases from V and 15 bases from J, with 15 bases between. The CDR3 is CASSQTLGNRFF. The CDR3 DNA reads TGCGCCAGCAGCCAGACCCTAGGAAATAGGTTCTTC.

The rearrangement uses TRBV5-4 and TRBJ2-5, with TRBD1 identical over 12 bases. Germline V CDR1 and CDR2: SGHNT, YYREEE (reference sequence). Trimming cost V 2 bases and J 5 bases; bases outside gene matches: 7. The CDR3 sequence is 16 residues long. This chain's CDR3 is CASSLGTGGGEETQYF. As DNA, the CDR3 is TGTGCCAGCAGCTTAGGGACAGGGGGCGGAGAGGAGACCCAGTACTTC.

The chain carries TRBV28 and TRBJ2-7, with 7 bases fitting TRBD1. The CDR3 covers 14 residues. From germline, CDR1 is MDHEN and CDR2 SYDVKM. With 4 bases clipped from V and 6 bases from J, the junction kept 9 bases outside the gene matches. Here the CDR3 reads CASSSGTAMSEQYF. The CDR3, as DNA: TGTGCCAGCAGTTCCGGGACAGCCATGTCCGAGCAGTACTTC.

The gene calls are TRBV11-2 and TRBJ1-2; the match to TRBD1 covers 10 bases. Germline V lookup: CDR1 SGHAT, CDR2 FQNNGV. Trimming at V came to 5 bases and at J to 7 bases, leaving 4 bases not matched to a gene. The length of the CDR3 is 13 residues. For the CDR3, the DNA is TGTGCCAGCAGCCAGGACAGGGGGTCTGGCTACACCTTC. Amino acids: CASSQDRGSGYTF.

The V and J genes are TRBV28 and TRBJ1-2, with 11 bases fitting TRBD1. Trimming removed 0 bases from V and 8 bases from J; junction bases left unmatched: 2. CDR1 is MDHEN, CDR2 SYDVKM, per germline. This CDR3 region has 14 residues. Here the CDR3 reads CASSLWDRGRGYTF. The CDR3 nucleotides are TGTGCCAGCAGTTTATGGGACAGGGGGCGAGGCTACACCTTC.

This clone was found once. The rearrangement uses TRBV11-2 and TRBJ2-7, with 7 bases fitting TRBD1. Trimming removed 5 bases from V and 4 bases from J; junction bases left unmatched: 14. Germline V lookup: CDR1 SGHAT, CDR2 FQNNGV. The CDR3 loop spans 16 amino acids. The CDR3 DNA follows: TGTGCCAGCAGCACCTACAGGGGACCCTATATTTACGAGCAGTACTTC. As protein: CASSTYRGPYIYEQYF.